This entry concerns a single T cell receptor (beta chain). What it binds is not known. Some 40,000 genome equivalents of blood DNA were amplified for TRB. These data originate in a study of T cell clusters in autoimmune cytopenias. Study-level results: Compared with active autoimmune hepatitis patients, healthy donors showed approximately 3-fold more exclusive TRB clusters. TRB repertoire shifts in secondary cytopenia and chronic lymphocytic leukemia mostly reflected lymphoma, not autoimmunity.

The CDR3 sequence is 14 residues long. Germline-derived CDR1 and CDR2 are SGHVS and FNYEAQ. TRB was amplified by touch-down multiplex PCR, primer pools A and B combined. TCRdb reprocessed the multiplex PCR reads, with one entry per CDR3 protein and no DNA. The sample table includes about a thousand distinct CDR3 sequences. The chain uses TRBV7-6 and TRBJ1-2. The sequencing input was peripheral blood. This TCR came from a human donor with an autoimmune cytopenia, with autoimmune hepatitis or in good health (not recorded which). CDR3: CASSPLDSGNGYTF.